This is a list of T cell receptor beta chains from one sample in a study of blood T cell repertoires in COVID-19. TCRdb's table, derived via immunoSEQ multiplex PCR, lists solely in-frame clones and lacks some. The sample lists 120,000 to 150,000 clones, roughly nine tenths occurring once. The specimen sequenced was peripheral blood. The receptors originated from a woman between 55 and 75 years old with active COVID-19. CDR3s include the opening cysteine and the closing phenylalanine or tryptophan. The D gene is left open where the match is weak. For some rows the clone size is stated as once, few or many, or as a class when expanded; others skip it.

d_call,clone_size,v_call,j_call,cdr3_nt,cdr3_aa
TRBD2,.,TRBV10-1,TRBJ2-3,TGCGCCAGCAGGCTCGGGACTAGCGGGCTCGCTGGGGCAGATACGCAGTATTTT,CASRLGTSGLAGADTQYF
.,.,TRBV18,TRBJ2-3,TGTGCCAGCTCACCACGGGTAGCGGTGACAGATACGCAGTATTTT,CASSPRVAVTDTQYF
.,.,TRBV11-2,TRBJ1-5,TGTGCCAGCAGCCTTACAGTAGATCAGCCCCAGCATTTT,CASSLTVDQPQHF
.,.,TRBV24-1,TRBJ2-7,TGTGCCACCAGTGATGCCCGGTACGAGCAGTACTTC,CATSDARYEQYF
TRBD1,once,TRBV2,TRBJ1-5,TGTGCCAGCAGGGGGACAGCGCTCTCTAATCAGCCCCAGCATTTT,CASRGTALSNQPQHF
TRBD1,.,TRBV6-2/TRBV6-3,TRBJ1-1,TGTGCCAGCAGTAAGACAGGGGCTGGGGCCAACACTGAAGCTTTCTTT,CASSKTGAGANTEAFF
TRBD1,.,TRBV5-8,TRBJ2-5,TGTGCCAGCAGCTTCAGGGGGCCGGAGGTAGAGACCCAGTACTTC,CASSFRGPEVETQYF
.,.,TRBV12-3/TRBV12-4,TRBJ2-7,TGTGCCAGCAGTTTAGGTGAGGCAGAGGGGCAGTACTTC,CASSLGEAEGQYF
.,.,TRBV27,TRBJ1-6,TGTGCCAGCAGTTTCGCGGCTCCCAGGGACAAATCACCCCTCCACTTT,CASSFAAPRDKSPLHF
.,.,TRBV2,TRBJ2-7,TGTGCCAGCAGCTACTCCTTCTTAACGGCCTACGAGCAGTACTTC,CASSYSFLTAYEQYF
TRBD1,.,TRBV19,TRBJ2-7,TGTGCCAGTAGTATAGACGTGGACAGGGGTTACGAGCAGTACTTC,CASSIDVDRGYEQYF